These 5 T cell receptor beta chains originate from one sample sequenced in a study of blood T cell repertoires in COVID-19 (dated by TCRdb to about 2020). Library preparation was by the immunoSEQ multiplex PCR assay. Entries here come from immuneACCESS through TCRdb and include only in-frame sequences with V and J called. Some clones fail to appear in such tables; in the studies checked, an unresolved V gene covers under half of the shortfall, and the cause of the remainder is unknown. Within this sample are about 250,000 clones, with about 87% of them counted one time only. The top ten clonotypes cover roughly 1.6% of the sample. Sequenced material: PBMCs or T cells enriched from blood (not recorded which). The receptors originated from a woman in her fifties or sixties who had recovered from COVID-19.

V and J are TRBV28 and TRBJ2-1, with 12 positions matching TRBD2. Germline values: CDR1 MDHEN, CDR2 SYDVKM. V lost 8 bases and J lost 4; bases outside the gene matches: 9. There are 16 residues in the CDR3. The CDR3 nucleotides are TGTGCCAGCGCCCAAGGGACTAGCGGGTGGTACAATGAGCAGTTCTTC. Translated, it gives CASAQGTSGWYNEQFF.

The CDR3 region has the DNA TGTGCCAGCAGTTACCCCGGGACACCTAACACTGAAGCTTTCTTT. It codes for CASSYPGTPNTEAFF. The V call is TRBV28, the J call TRBJ1-1; maybe TRBD1 (6 bases). Germline CDR1 is MDHEN and CDR2 is SYDVKM. Trimming pared 4 bases from V and 2 bases from J, leaving 14 bases between. This CDR3 region has 15 residues.

Only a few counts were recorded for this clone. The chain is built from TRBV9 and TRBJ1-2; D gene unclear. Trimming took off 4 bases at V and 0 bases at J, with 10 bases between the two ends. The V gene's germline CDR1 is SGDLS and CDR2 YYNGEE. The CDR3 spans 14 residues. The CDR3 DNA reads TGTGCCAGCAGCCCTCGGGGATCTAACTATGGCTACACCTTC. It translates to CASSPRGSNYGYTF.

This sequence joins TRBV19 and TRBJ2-5; perhaps TRBD1 as D (5 bases). The ends were cut back, 6 bases at V and 4 bases at J, with 12 bases in the middle. The CDR3 length is 13 residues. CDR1 and CDR2 from the germline V gene are LNHDA and SQIVND (reference sequence). CDR3 sequence (DNA): TGTGCCAGTAGCCCGCAGGGTAGAGAGACCCAGTACTTC. This sequence encodes CASSPQGRETQYF.

A single count supports this clone. J is TRBJ1-2 and V is TRBV5-1; 10 positions agree with TRBD1. The CDR3 loop spans 15 amino acids. The germline V gene encodes CDR1 SGHRS and CDR2 YFSETQ. V gave up 4 bases and J gave up 8 bases; unmatched junction bases: 11. The CDR3 here is CASSVPGQGSGGYTF. The DNA for the CDR3 is TGCGCCAGCAGCGTGCCGGGACAGGGGTCGGGAGGCTACACCTTC.